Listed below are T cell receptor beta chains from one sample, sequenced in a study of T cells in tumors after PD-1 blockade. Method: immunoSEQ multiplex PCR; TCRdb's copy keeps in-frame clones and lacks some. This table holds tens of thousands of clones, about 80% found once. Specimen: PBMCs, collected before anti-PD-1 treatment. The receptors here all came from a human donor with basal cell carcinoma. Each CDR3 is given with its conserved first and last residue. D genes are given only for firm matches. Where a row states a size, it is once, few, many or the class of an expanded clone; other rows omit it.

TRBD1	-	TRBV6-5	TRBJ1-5	TGTGCCAGCAGGGGTCAGGGGGCTGGCAATCAGCCCCAGCATTTT	CASRGQGAGNQPQHF
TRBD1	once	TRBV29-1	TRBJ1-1	TGCAGCGGAACCGGGACAGGGGTTACTGAAGCTTTCTTT	CSGTGTGVTEAFF
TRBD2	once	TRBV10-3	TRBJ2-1	TGTGCCATCAGTGAGGCCCTACTAGCGGGGGGGAGGAATGAGCAGTTCTTC	CAISEALLAGGRNEQFF
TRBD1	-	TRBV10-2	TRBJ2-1	TGCGCCAGCAGTCCAGTGACAGGGGGCGGTGAGCAGTTCTTC	CASSPVTGGGEQFF
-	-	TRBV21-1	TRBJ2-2	TGTGCCAGCAGCCGAAGGGGCGGGGGGCCGAACACCGGGGAGCTGTTTTTT	CASSRRGGGPNTGELFF
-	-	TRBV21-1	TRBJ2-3	TGTGCCAGCAGCAAAACCCCTACTAGCGGGGGCCCCTTTTGTGCAGATACGCAGTATTTT	CASSKTPTSGGPFCADTQYF
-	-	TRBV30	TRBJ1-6	TGTGCCTGGAGTTCAAACAGGTGGGATTCACCCCTCCACTTT	CAWSSNRWDSPLHF
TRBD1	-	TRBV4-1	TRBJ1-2	TGCGCCAGCAGCCAAGATCTTAGCAGGGGGAACTATGGCTACACCTTC	CASSQDLSRGNYGYTF
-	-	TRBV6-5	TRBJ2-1	TGTGCCAGCAGGGGGTCCTCTCACAATGAGCAGTTCTTC	CASRGSSHNEQFF
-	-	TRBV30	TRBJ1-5	TGTGCCTGGAGTGCGGGGGCTTATAGCAATCAGCCCCAGCATTTT	CAWSAGAYSNQPQHF
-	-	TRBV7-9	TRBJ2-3	TGTGCCAGCAGCGCCCGAGGACGCAGCACAGATACGCAGTATTTT	CASSARGRSTDTQYF
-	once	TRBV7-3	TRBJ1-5	TGTGCCAGCAGCTTAAACGCGAATCAGCCCCAGCATTTT	CASSLNANQPQHF
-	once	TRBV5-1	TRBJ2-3	TGCGCCAGCAGCCCCACCGCGCGAGGGAGCACAGATACGCAGTATTTT	CASSPTARGSTDTQYF
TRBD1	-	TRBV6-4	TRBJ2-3	TGTGCCAGCAGTGGGACAGGGGTCCCAGATACGCAGTATTTT	CASSGTGVPDTQYF
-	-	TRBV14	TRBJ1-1	TGTGCCAGCAGCCGACGCATCGGGGGGCAAGCTTTCTTT	CASSRRIGGQAFF
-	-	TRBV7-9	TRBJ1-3	TGTGCCAGCAGCCGAGGGCGGGGAAACACCATATATTTT	CASSRGRGNTIYF
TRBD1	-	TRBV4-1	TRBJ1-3	TGCGCCAGCAGCCAAGTGGGCAGGGGGACGGGAAACACCATATATTTT	CASSQVGRGTGNTIYF
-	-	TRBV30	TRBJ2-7	TGTGCCTGGAGTGTAAAGGGTAGCTCCTACGAGCAGTACTTC	CAWSVKGSSYEQYF
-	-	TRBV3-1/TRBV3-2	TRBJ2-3	TGTGCCAGCAGCCAAGCAAGGGGGGCCCGGGCAGATACGCAGTATTTT	CASSQARGARADTQYF
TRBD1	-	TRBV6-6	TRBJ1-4	TGTGCCAGCAGTCTTCAGACAGGGAACGAAAAACTGTTTTTT	CASSLQTGNEKLFF
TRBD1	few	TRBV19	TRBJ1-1	TGTGCCAGTAGACCGGCACAGGGGGCGCGGAGAGCTTTCTTT	CASRPAQGARRAFF
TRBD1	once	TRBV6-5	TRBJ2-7	TGTGCCAGCAGTACAACAGGGGGCGTTGGCTACGAGCAGTACTTC	CASSTTGGVGYEQYF
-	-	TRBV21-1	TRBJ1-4	TGTGCCAGCAGCAAAAAAGGGGGGACAGGGGGCTCAACTAATGAAAAACTGTTTTTT	CASSKKGGTGGSTNEKLFF
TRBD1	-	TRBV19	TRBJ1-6	TGTGCCAGTAGGATCGACAGGGGGACAAATTCACCCCTCCACTTT	CASRIDRGTNSPLHF
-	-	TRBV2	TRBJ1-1	TGTGCCGTCCCCCTCGACATCGGCACTGAAGCTTTCTTT	CAVPLDIGTEAFF
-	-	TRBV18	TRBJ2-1	TGTGCCAGCTCCCTGGCCGGGAATGAGCAGTTCTTC	CASSLAGNEQFF
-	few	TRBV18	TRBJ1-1	TGTGCCAGCTCACCACAGGGGACCCGGGGAACTGAAGCTTTCTTT	CASSPQGTRGTEAFF
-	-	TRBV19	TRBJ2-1	TGTGCCAGTAGTATAGAATCGGGCAATGAGCAGTTCTTC	CASSIESGNEQFF
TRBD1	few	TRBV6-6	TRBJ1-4	TGTGCCAGCAGTTACGGGACAGAACTGTTTTTT	CASSYGTELFF
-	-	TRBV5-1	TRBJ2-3	TGCGCCAGCAGCTTGGGGCCACAGGGGAGGGTCGGGGATACGCAGTATTTT	CASSLGPQGRVGDTQYF
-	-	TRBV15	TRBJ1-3	TGTGCCACCAGCAGAGAGGGGCGCGAGGACACCATATATTTT	CATSREGREDTIYF
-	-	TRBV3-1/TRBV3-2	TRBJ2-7	TGTGCCAGCAGCCAAGAATATAGAGGGAGGGGGCGAAGTTCCTACGAGCAGTACTTC	CASSQEYRGRGRSSYEQYF
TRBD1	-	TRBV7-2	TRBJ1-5	TGTGCCAGCAGCTCACCACAGGGGATTGGCAATCAGCCCCAGCATTTT	CASSSPQGIGNQPQHF
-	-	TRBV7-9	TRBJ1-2	TGTGCCAGCAGCTTAGGTCATCCAGGGGAGGGTAGTGGCTACACCTTC	CASSLGHPGEGSGYTF
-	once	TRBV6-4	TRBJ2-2	TGTGCCAGCAGTGACTCAGAAAACACCGGGGAGCTGTTTTTT	CASSDSENTGELFF
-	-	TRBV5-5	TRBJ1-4	TGTGCCAGCAGCTCGCGGACGGCAACTAATGAAAAACTGTTTTTT	CASSSRTATNEKLFF
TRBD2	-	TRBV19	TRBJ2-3	TGTGGGCTAGCGGGAGATACGCAGTATTTT	CGLAGDTQYF
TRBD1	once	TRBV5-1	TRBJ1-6	TGCGCCAGCAGAGTCGGACAGGGTCATGCGGCCCTCCACTTT	CASRVGQGHAALHF
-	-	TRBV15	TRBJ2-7	TGTGCCACCAGCAGAGAGGTTCCGGGGATGGGCGAGCAGTACTTC	CATSREVPGMGEQYF
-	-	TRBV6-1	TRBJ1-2	TGTGCCAGCAGTGAAGCCTTCGCCGAAGCCATCTATGGCTACACCTTC	CASSEAFAEAIYGYTF
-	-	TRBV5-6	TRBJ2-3	TGTGCCAGCAGCAAGGGACGGCCGAGCACAGATACGCAGTATTTT	CASSKGRPSTDTQYF
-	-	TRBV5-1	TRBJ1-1	TGCGCCAGCAGCTTGAAACAGAACACTGAAGCTTTCTTT	CASSLKQNTEAFF
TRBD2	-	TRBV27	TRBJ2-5	TGTGCCAGCAGTTATAGCGGGGGGGCTCTGGAGACCCAGTACTTC	CASSYSGGALETQYF
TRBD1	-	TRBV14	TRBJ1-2	TGTGCCAGCAGCCAAGCCACGACAGGGGGCCTTGGCTACACCTTC	CASSQATTGGLGYTF
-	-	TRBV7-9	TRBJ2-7	TGTGCCAGCAGCTCCCCGGGAACCCGGAACGAGCAGTACTTC	CASSSPGTRNEQYF